These 21 T cell receptor delta chains were all obtained from the same sample, sequenced in a study of γδ T cells in repeated Plasmodium falciparum infection (dated by TCRdb to the early 2020s). For bulk TCR repertoire analysis, Vgamma9/Vdelta2+ and Vdelta2-negative gammadelta T cell populations were flow-sorted out of peripheral blood mononuclear cells. The library was built by means of multiplex PCR. Instrument on record: Illumina MiSeq. Public reads were reanalyzed in TCRdb with CATT, and rows carrying the same DNA were merged afterwards. Recorded for this sample are tens of thousands of delta-chain clones; approximately 1.5% of them occurred a single time. The leading ten clones occupy 15% of the sample. The sequencing input was gamma-delta T cells from blood. Receptors were obtained from a pool of human donors (malaria-infected and uninfected, not separated).

This clone was counted ten times or more. TCRdb and the translated DNA give different amino acids at residue 16; the protein presented here is the one translated from the DNA. This chain joins TRDV1 and TRDJ1; D perhaps matches TRDD3 (6 bases). Germline V CDR1 and CDR2: TSWWSYY, QGS. This CDR3 spans 19 amino acids. CDR3 loop: CALGEGSGWLGTYTDRLIF. The CDR3 DNA follows: TGTGCTCTTGGGGAAGGGTCCGGTTGGCTGGGGACCTACACCGATAGACTCATCTTT.

Notes on this clone: A read error likely explains why the TCRdb protein, taken from a much larger clone, differs from this DNA's translation at residue 15; the protein shown is translated from the DNA. The J gene is TRDJ1, the V gene TRDV1, with TRDD3 identical over 9 bases. No J segment appears in TCRdb, so it was assigned here by matching the sequence to germline. The CDR3 covers 25 residues. Looked up from germline, CDR1 is TSWWSYY and CDR2 is QGS. Losses at the gene ends were 3 bases for V and 7 bases for J; bases not matched to a gene: 39. The CDR3 sequence: CALGEFQRGPSEKNRGIPSNSKLIF. CDR3 DNA sequence: TGTGCTCTTGGGGAGTTCCAGAGGGGGCCTTCCGAAAAAAACCGGGGGATACCTTCCAACAGTAAACTCATCTTT.

This clone has more than one count but fewer than ten. The TCRdb protein, from a much larger clone, departs from this DNA's translation at residue 12, likely by read error; the protein shown derives from the DNA. The chain links TRDV1 to TRDJ1; 9 bases map to TRDD3. Germline loops: CDR1 TSWWSYY, CDR2 QGS. The CDR3 runs 23 residues. V gave up 1 base and J gave up 1 base; unmatched junction bases: 25. The CDR3 DNA sequence: TGTGCTCTTGGGGAACGAGTTTCCTCAATCCCGCTCTGGGGATACGCGGGCACCGATAAACTCATCTTT. It encodes CALGERVSSIPLWGYAGTDKLIF.

This clone was detected a few times. TCRdb's protein for this DNA is that of a much larger clone and differs from the translation at residue 15, likely a read error; the protein shown is the DNA translation. V and J are TRDV1 and TRDJ1; 8 bases align to TRDD3. The V and J ends lost 0 bases and 3 bases, in that order; junction bases with no gene match: 18. Germline V CDR1 and CDR2: TSWWSYY, QGS. The CDR3 runs to 20 residues. The CDR3 loop is CALGELCESPGGPYADKLIF. The CDR3 nucleotides are TGTGCTCTTGGGGAACTCTGCGAGTCCCCTGGGGGACCGTACGCCGATAAACTCATCTTT.

This clone was detected a few times. TCRdb records a much larger clone's protein for this DNA, with a difference at residue 20 that likely arises from a read error; the protein given is the translation of the DNA. The J gene went uncalled, whereas the V gene is TRDV1; the table's TRDD3 call for D was not verified on the DNA. The V gene's germline CDR1 is TSWWSYY and CDR2 QGS. This CDR3 has 21 residues. CDR3 residues: CALGELSFLRNWGVYTDKLTF. In DNA, the CDR3 is TGTGCTCTTGGGGAACTCAGCTTCCTACGTAACTGGGGAGTTTACACCGATAAACTCACCTTT.

As for this clone: It is likely a read error: a sequence one base away is far more abundant. The sample holds other DNA sequences that translate to the same CDR3. The rearrangement joins TRDV1 to TRDJ1; TRDD2 might be the D (5 bases). No J gene was available from TCRdb, and it was assigned here by a germline match of the DNA. CDR1 and CDR2 from the germline V gene are TSWWSYY and QGS. The CDR3 length is 23 residues. In nucleotides, the CDR3 is TGTGCTCTTGGGGAACGCCTAAATCAAGTTGTTCCAAGTTGTTTCCCTTCGACCGACAAACTCATCTTT. Residues: CALGERLNQVVPSCFPSTDKLIF.

This clone was counted ten times or more. The mismatch at residue 12 between this DNA's translation and the TCRdb protein of a much larger clone likely reflects a read error; the protein shown is translated from the DNA. This chain links TRDV2 with TRDJ1; D is uncertain. The length of the CDR3 is 14 residues. Germline CDR1 is GEAIGNYY and CDR2 is EKD. CDR3 nucleotides: TGTGCCTGTGACCCCGCCGGGAATACCGATAAACCCATCTTT. This codes for CACDPAGNTDKPIF.

This clone was detected many times. With a much larger clone just one base away, this may be a read error. DNA of the CDR3: TGTGCTCTTGGGGAACTAGGCTCTATGGTTGGACACAACTCTCCCTGGGGATGGGATAAACTCATCTTT. Protein product: CALGELGSMVGHNSPWGWDKLIF. V is TRDV1 and J is TRDJ1; maybe TRDD3 (6 bases). CDR1 and CDR2 (germline): TSWWSYY, QGS. V lost 0 bases and J lost 5, with 37 bases in between. This CDR3 is 23 amino acids long.

This clone was detected only a few times. The protein that TCRdb holds for this DNA derives from a much larger clone and differs from the translated DNA at residue 14, which likely indicates a read error; the protein shown here is translated from the DNA. CDR3 amino acids: CALALLGLFRSEGVLSDKLIF. CDR3 sequence (DNA): TGTGCTCTTGCCTTATTGGGTCTCTTCCGTTCGGAGGGGGTACTTAGCGATAAACTCATCTTT. V is TRDV1 and J is TRDJ1; D may match TRDD2 or TRDD3 (5 bases each). In the absence of a J gene in TCRdb, the DNA was matched to germline to assign it here. V shed 7 bases and J shed 4 bases, with 37 bases lying between them. Germline V gene lookup returns CDR1 TSWWSYY and CDR2 QGS. CDR3 size: 21 residues.

As for this clone: A read error likely explains why the TCRdb protein, taken from a much larger clone, differs from this DNA's translation at residue 3; the protein shown is translated from the DNA. The rearrangement joins TRDV1 to TRDJ1; D tentatively reads TRDD2 or TRDD3 (6 bases each). The length of the CDR3 is 21 residues. Germline-derived CDR1 and CDR2 are TSWWSYY and QGS. CDR3 residues: CAPGVQGWLLLRTSYTDKLIF. The CDR3 nucleotides read TGTGCTCCTGGGGTTCAAGGGTGGCTCCTACTTCGTACTTCGTACACCGATAAACTCATCTTT.

This clone was recorded many times. The chain has TRDV1 and TRDJ1; 12 positions match TRDD3. In the absence of a J gene in TCRdb, the DNA was matched to germline to assign it here. V trimming: 0 bases; J trimming: 2 bases; junction bases outside the gene matches: 31. CDR3 length: 26 residues. Germline CDR1 reads TSWWSYY; CDR2 reads QGS. CDR3 sequence (DNA): TGTGCTCTTGGGGAACTTTCCTTCCTCCGTAGCCTTTTATACTGGGGGATACTTAGGTGGACCGATAAACTCATCTTT. It yields the protein CALGELSFLRSLLYWGILRWTDKLIF.

This clone was seen at least ten times. The mismatch at residue 3 between this DNA's translation and the TCRdb protein of a much larger clone likely reflects a read error; the protein shown is translated from the DNA. The J gene is TRDJ2, the V gene TRDV2, with D tentatively TRDD3 (6 bases). The germline V gene encodes CDR1 GEAIGNYY and CDR2 EKD. This CDR3 region has 17 residues. The CDR3 DNA reads TGTGCCCGTGACACCGTACTGGGAACGAACCTGACAGCACAACTCTTCTTT. Translated: CARDTVLGTNLTAQLFF.

In the case of this clone: A far bigger clonotype differs at one base, so this is likely a read error. Within the sample, other DNA sequences also encode this same CDR3. The chain recombines TRDV1 with TRDJ1; 11 positions agree with TRDD3. The J gene is not listed in TCRdb, so it was assigned here from a DNA match to germline. The V gene's germline CDR1 is TSWWSYY and CDR2 QGS. CDR3 size: 25 residues. The J segment lost 2 bases and the V segment lost 9 bases, leaving 38 bases of the junction unmatched. The CDR3, as DNA: TGTGCTCTCGGTTATCCCGGTAACCCTCTCTTCCAGCCTTGGGGGATACGCTCATATACCGATAAACTCATCTTT. It is translated as CALGYPGNPLFQPWGIRSYTDKLIF.

Notes on this clone: TCRdb's protein for this DNA is that of a much larger clone and differs from the translation at residue 9, likely a read error; the protein shown is the DNA translation. The chain couples TRDV1 to TRDJ1; TRDD3 agrees at 11 bases. Germline matching of the DNA provided the J gene here, since TCRdb leaves it blank. Germline CDR1 TSWWSYY, CDR2 QGS. V lost 0 bases, J lost 3 bases, and 18 bases stayed unmatched. The CDR3 has 21 residues. This CDR3 reads CALGELHPAPDGGYDPDKLIF. The CDR3 coding sequence is TGTGCTCTTGGGGAACTTCACCCTGCCCCAGATGGGGGATACGACCCCGATAAACTCATCTTT.

This clone has more than one count but fewer than ten. TCRdb pairs this DNA with a much larger clone's protein that differs at residue 7, likely a read error; the protein shown was translated from the DNA. J is TRDJ1 and V is TRDV1; maybe TRDD3 (5 bases). The germline V gene encodes CDR1 TSWWSYY and CDR2 QGS. V was cut by 1 base and J by 3 bases, with 33 bases left in between. This CDR3 contains 22 residues. The CDR3 here is CALGEPLDSTGTRPILADKLIF. For the CDR3, the DNA is TGTGCTCTTGGGGAACCCCTGGATTCCACGGGGACTAGGCCGATTTTGGCCGATAAACTCATCTTT.

This clone was seen a handful of times. One base separates it from a far larger clone, so it is likely a read error. The sample carries other DNA sequences with the same CDR3. The chain has TRDV1 and TRDJ1; TRDD3 matches at 7 bases. V shed 3 bases and J 0 bases; nucleotides not matched to a gene: 13. The CDR3 spans 18 residues. Per germline, CDR1 TSWWSYY and CDR2 QGS. CDR3 region: CALGEHFGGQTYTDKLIF. CDR3 bases: TGTGCTCTTGGGGAGCATTTTGGGGGACAAACATACACCGATAAACTCATCTTT.

Remarks on this clone: The TCRdb protein, from a much larger clone, departs from this DNA's translation at residue 3, likely by read error; the protein shown derives from the DNA. The chain carries TRDV3 and TRDJ1; 10 nucleotides match TRDD3. V gave up 4 bases and J gave up 1 base; unmatched junction bases: 12. CDR1 and CDR2 from the germline V gene are TVYSNPD and GDNSRS (reference sequence). This CDR3 region has 16 residues. CDR3 bases: TGTGCCTCCAGTAATGGGGGATACCTCCTCACCGATAAACTCATCTTT. Encoded protein: CASSNGGYLLTDKLIF.

This clone appeared a few times. The amino acid sequence in TCRdb belongs to a much larger clone and departs from this DNA's translation at residue 12, likely a sequencing read error; the sequence shown is translated from the DNA. V is TRDV3 and J is TRDJ1, with 8 positions matching TRDD3. Trimming cost V 0 bases and J 0 bases; bases outside gene matches: 30. This CDR3 has 23 residues. Germline V lookup: CDR1 TVYSNPD, CDR2 GDNSRS (reference sequence). The CDR3 coding sequence is TGTGCCTTTAGAGGGGTTAGGTCGGGCCTACAGAGTGGGGGATTACTGTACACCGATAAACTCATCTTT. Translation: CAFRGVRSGLQSGGLLYTDKLIF.

Details on this clone: With only one base between it and a far larger clone, this is likely a read error. The identical CDR3 is also encoded by other nucleotide sequences in the sample. J is TRDJ1 and V is TRDV1; D might be TRDD3 (6 bases). No J segment appears in TCRdb, so it was assigned here by matching the sequence to germline. CDR1 is TSWWSYY, CDR2 QGS, per germline. The CDR3 runs 17 residues. For the CDR3, the DNA is TGCGCTCTTGGGGAACCCCTAAATGGATGGGGGACCGATAAACTCATCTTT. Its protein product is CALGEPLNGWGTDKLIF.

This clone was observed a few times. This likely came from a read error, as a far larger clone is one base away. The J gene is TRDJ1, the V gene TRDV1, with 13 bases fitting TRDD3. Assignment of the J gene here rests on matching the DNA to germline, because TCRdb gives none. The V segment lost 5 bases and the J segment 0 bases; nucleotides outside the gene matches: 30. The CDR3 extends over 25 amino acids. Germline lookup yields CDR1 TSWWSYY and CDR2 QGS. CDR3 sequence (DNA): TGTGCTCTTGGGCCGCCCTCCTACGCCGTACTGGGGGATACGCGCAAGTACTTGTACACCGATAAACTCATCTTT. It codes for CALGPPSYAVLGDTRKYLYTDKLIF.

Ten or more counts support this clone. With a far larger clone one base away, a read error is the likely cause. Other DNA sequences in the same sample also yield this CDR3. The chain couples TRDV1 to TRDJ1, with D unresolved. The J gene, missing from TCRdb, was assigned here through DNA to germline matching. Trimming took off 0 bases at V and 3 bases at J, with 26 bases between the two ends. This CDR3 is built from 20 residues. Germline V gives CDR1 TSWWSYY, CDR2 QGS. CDR3 in amino acids: CALGELGPYGNGHQADKLIF. In DNA form, the CDR3 reads TGTGCTCTTGGGGAACTGGGGCCCTATGGCAATGGCCACCAAGCCGATAAACTCATCTTT.